This TCR beta chain was captured in a study of T-cell memory formation after mild COVID-19. Broader study findings: That cross-reactive memory joined was suggested by some responding clones appearing in pre-infection memory. The CD4+ clones that contracted clustered mainly within CM and EM, and the CD8+ clones concentrated in EMRA.

On this clonotype itself: Antigen unknown.

The ends were cut back, 7 bases at V and 7 bases at J, with 19 bases in the middle. The CDR3 totals 14 residues. The V gene's germline CDR1 is SGHTA and CDR2 FQGNSA. One entry per CDR3 protein results from TCRdb running MiXCR on the 5' RACE reads. The sample lists just over 350,000 distinct CDR3 sequences; approximately 15% were seen once. J is TRBJ1-2 and V is TRBV7-2; no reliable D call. The clonotype originates from a man between 18 and 29 years old who had mild COVID-19 (a few samples of this study predate the infection). Cell type and time point are not known. The sequenced sample was PBMCs or a T cell subset sorted from them (not recorded which). The CDR3 region is CASTPSGRFGGYTF. The CDR3 DNA sequence: TGTGCCAGCACCCCGTCGGGGAGATTTGGTGGCTACACCTTC.